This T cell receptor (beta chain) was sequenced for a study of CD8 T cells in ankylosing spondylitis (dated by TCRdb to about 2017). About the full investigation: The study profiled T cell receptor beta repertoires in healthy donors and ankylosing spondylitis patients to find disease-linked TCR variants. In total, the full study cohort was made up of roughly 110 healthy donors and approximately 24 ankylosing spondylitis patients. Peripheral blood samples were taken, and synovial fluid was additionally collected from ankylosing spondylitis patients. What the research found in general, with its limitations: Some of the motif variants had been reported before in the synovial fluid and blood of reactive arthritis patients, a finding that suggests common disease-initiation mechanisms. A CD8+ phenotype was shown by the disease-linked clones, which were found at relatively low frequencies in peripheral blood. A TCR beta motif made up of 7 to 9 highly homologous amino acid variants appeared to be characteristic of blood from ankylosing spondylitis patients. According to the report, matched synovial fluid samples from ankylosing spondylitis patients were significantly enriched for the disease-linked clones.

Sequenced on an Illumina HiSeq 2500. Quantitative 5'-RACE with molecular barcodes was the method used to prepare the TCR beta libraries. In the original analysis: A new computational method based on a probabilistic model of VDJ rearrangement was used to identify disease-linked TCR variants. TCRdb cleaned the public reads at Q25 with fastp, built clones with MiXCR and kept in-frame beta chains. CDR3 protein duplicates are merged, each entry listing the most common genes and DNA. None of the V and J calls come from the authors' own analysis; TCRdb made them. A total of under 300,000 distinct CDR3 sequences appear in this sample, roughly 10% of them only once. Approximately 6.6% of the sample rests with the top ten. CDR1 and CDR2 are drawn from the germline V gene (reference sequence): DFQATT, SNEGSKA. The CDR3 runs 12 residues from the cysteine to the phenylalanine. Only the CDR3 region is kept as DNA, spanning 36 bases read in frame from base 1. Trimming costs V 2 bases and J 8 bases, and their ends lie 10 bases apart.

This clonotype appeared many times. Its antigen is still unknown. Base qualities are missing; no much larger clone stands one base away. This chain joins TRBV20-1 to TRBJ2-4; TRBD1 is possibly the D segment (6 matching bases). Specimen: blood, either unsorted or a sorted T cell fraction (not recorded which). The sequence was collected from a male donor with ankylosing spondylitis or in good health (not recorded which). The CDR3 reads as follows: CSARQGLDIQYF. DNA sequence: TGCAGTGCTAGACAGGGGCTGGACATTCAGTACTTC.